What follows are 22 T cell receptor beta chains derived from one specimen sequenced in a study of blood T cell repertoires in COVID-19. Method: immunoSEQ multiplex PCR; TCRdb's copy keeps in-frame clones and lacks some. There are some 76,000 clones in the sample; roughly 80% occur only once, and 15% to 20% lies in the top ten. Sequenced: peripheral blood. These receptors all come from a woman between 55 and 75 years old with acute or convalescent COVID-19.

This chain links TRBV28 with TRBJ2-5; 7 bases align to TRBD1. Per the germline V gene, CDR1 is MDHEN and CDR2 is SYDVKM. The V segment lost 2 bases and the J segment 2 bases; nucleotides outside the gene matches: 5. CDR3 length: 15 residues. The CDR3 nucleotides are TGTGCCAGCAGTTTAGGGGGACAGTTTCAAGAGACCCAGTACTTC. Protein product: CASSLGGQFQETQYF.

The V gene is TRBV7-8, the J gene TRBJ1-5, with 10 bases lining up with TRBD1. Germline CDR1 reads SGHVS; CDR2 reads FQNEAQ. This CDR3 has 17 residues. Trimming at V came to 4 bases and at J to 2 bases, leaving 8 bases not matched to a gene. CDR3 loop: CASSSDRGRKGNQPQHF. In DNA, the CDR3 is TGTGCCAGCAGCTCGGACAGGGGGAGAAAGGGCAATCAGCCCCAGCATTTT.

V and J are TRBV7-8 and TRBJ1-5; 11 bases match TRBD1. The junction had 3 bases not matched to a gene; V was cut back by 6 bases and J by 2 bases. The CDR3 length is 15 residues. Germline V lookup: CDR1 SGHVS, CDR2 FQNEAQ. Here the CDR3 DNA reads TGTGCCAGCAGTAGGGGACAGGGGGGCAATCAGCCCCAGCATTTT. This sequence encodes CASSRGQGGNQPQHF.

The rearrangement uses TRBV19 and TRBJ2-1; possible D gene TRBD2, 5 bases. The CDR3 contains 14 residues. Between the trimmed V and J ends, which lost 6 bases and 5 bases, there was a span of 14 bases. CDR1 and CDR2 (germline): LNHDA, SQIVND (reference sequence). The CDR3 protein is CASSPYRRNNEQFF. The CDR3, as DNA: TGTGCCAGTAGCCCCTACCGGAGGAACAATGAGCAGTTCTTC.

The chain is built from TRBV7-9 and TRBJ1-1; TRBD1 aligns across 8 bases. The CDR3 covers 12 residues. Germline trimming cut 9 bases from V and 6 bases from J; bases unmatched to any gene: 6. Per the germline V gene, CDR1 is SEHNR and CDR2 is FQNEAQ (reference sequence). The chain's CDR3 is CASDQGASEAFF. The CDR3 DNA follows: TGTGCCAGTGATCAGGGGGCTTCTGAAGCTTTCTTT.

This sequence joins TRBV29-1 and TRBJ1-2; D ambiguous. CDR1 is SQVTM and CDR2 is ANQGSEA in the germline V gene. Between the trimmed V and J ends, which lost 3 bases and 6 bases, there was a span of 14 bases. This CDR3 has 13 amino acids. CDR3 loop: CSVEEGYGDGYTF. Written as DNA, the CDR3 is TGCAGCGTTGAGGAGGGCTACGGGGATGGCTACACCTTC.

V is TRBV2 and J is TRBJ2-1; 13 bases fit TRBD2. J lost 9 bases, V lost 7 bases, and 15 bases had no gene match. This CDR3 contains 17 residues. Germline V gives CDR1 SNHLY, CDR2 FYNNEI. CDR3 sequence reads: CASTPTPLAGGLSEQFF. CDR3 bases: TGTGCCAGCACCCCGACCCCACTAGCGGGGGGGCTTAGTGAGCAGTTCTTC.

The rearrangement joins TRBV18 to TRBJ1-1; D remains ambiguous. V lost 1 base and J lost 5, with 11 bases in between. Looked up from germline, CDR1 is KGHSH and CDR2 is LQKENI. The CDR3 runs 14 residues. The CDR3 sequence: CASSPRQASTEAFF. CDR3 DNA sequence: TGTGCCAGCTCACCACGGCAGGCTTCGACTGAAGCTTTCTTT.

This clone was detected a few times. The gene calls are TRBV6-6 and TRBJ1-2; a weak D match, TRBD1 (5 bases). The length of the CDR3 is 13 residues. The V gene's germline CDR1 is MNHNY and CDR2 SVGAGI (reference sequence). The V gene lost 7 bases and the J gene lost 6 bases, with 15 bases spanning the gap. The CDR3 nucleotides read TGTGCCAGCAACGAAAGGCGGGACGATGGCTACACCTTC. The encoded protein is CASNERRDDGYTF.

This clone was seen once. V and J are TRBV12-3 or TRBV12-4 and TRBJ1-1; no clear D gene. Trimming removed 7 bases from V and 5 bases from J, with 11 bases in between. The CDR3 sequence is 12 residues long. The CDR3, as DNA: TGTGCCAGCACTCTTTTAGAGACTGAAGCTTTCTTT. It is translated as CASTLLETEAFF.

CDR3 protein: CASSLGGGNAHEQYF. The CDR3 DNA reads as TGTGCCAGCAGCTTAGGCGGCGGGAATGCCCACGAGCAGTACTTC. The chain uses TRBV11-2 and TRBJ2-7, with a tentative D call TRBD2 (6 bases). This CDR3 is 15 amino acids long. Germline-derived CDR1 and CDR2 are SGHAT and FQNNGV. V gave up 1 base and J gave up 5 bases, with 15 bases separating them.

This chain links TRBV6-1 with TRBJ1-2; D is unresolved. Germline V gene data show CDR1 as MNHNS and CDR2 as SASEGT. V dropped 3 bases and J dropped 7 bases, with 12 bases sitting between them. The CDR3 sequence is 13 residues long. This chain's CDR3 is CASSDPGRGGYTF. The CDR3 DNA follows: TGTGCCAGCAGTGACCCCGGGCGGGGTGGCTACACCTTC.

This clone was seen a few times. CDR3 sequence (DNA): TGTGCCAGCAGCTCCGGGACAGTTGGTACTTTCTTT. Its translation is CASSSGTVGTFF. The chain links TRBV9 to TRBJ1-1, with 7 bases aligning to TRBD1. V gave up 4 bases and J gave up 12 bases; unmatched junction bases: 9. CDR3 size: 12 residues. Germline V gives CDR1 SGDLS, CDR2 YYNGEE.

This rearrangement joins TRBV4-3 to TRBJ1-2; D gene ambiguous. CDR1 and CDR2 from the germline V gene are LGHNA and YSLEER. Trimming shortened V by 1 base and J by 6 bases, and 15 bases separated the two germline ends. This CDR3 has 15 amino acids. The CDR3 protein is CASSQVGSGVDGYTF. The CDR3 DNA reads TGCGCCAGCAGCCAAGTGGGGTCCGGGGTAGATGGCTACACCTTC.

This clone has a single count. The chain joins TRBV7-9 to TRBJ2-7; maybe TRBD1 (7 bases). Trimming cost V 1 base and J 7 bases, with 11 bases left between them. Germline V gene sequence: CDR1 SEHNR, CDR2 FQNEAQ (reference sequence). This CDR3 comprises 13 residues. The CDR3 sequence: CASSLETGREQYF. The CDR3 region has the DNA TGTGCCAGCAGCTTAGAGACAGGGAGGGAGCAGTACTTC.

CDR3 loop: CASSPYGGNTEAFF. In nucleotides, the CDR3 is TGTGCCAGCTCACCGTATGGCGGGAACACTGAAGCTTTCTTT. The gene calls are TRBV18 and TRBJ1-1; D is undetermined. Germline V lookup: CDR1 KGHSH, CDR2 LQKENI. V was trimmed by 3 bases and J by 1 base, leaving 9 bases between them. This CDR3 contains 14 residues.

The rearrangement joins TRBV10-2 to TRBJ2-1, with D possibly being TRBD1 (5 bases). Germline lookup yields CDR1 WSHSY and CDR2 SAAADI. The V gene lost 2 bases and the J gene lost 0 bases, with 8 bases spanning the gap. This CDR3 is 15 amino acids long. CDR3 DNA: TGCGCCAGCAGTGAGACAGGTAGCTCCTACAATGAGCAGTTCTTC. It codes for CASSETGSSYNEQFF.

V and J are TRBV5-8 and TRBJ2-2; D remains ambiguous. The CDR3 spans 14 residues. Trimming pared 7 bases from V and 0 bases from J, leaving 10 bases between. CDR1 is SGHTS and CDR2 is YDEGEE in the germline V gene. The CDR3 DNA sequence: TGTGCCAGCTTCCGTGGAGCGAACACCGGGGAGCTGTTTTTT. This gives the protein CASFRGANTGELFF.

This clone was found a few times. The chain couples TRBV25-1 to TRBJ2-5; 7 bases align to TRBD1. From germline, CDR1 is MGHDK and CDR2 SYGVNS. This CDR3 contains 15 residues. V lost 4 bases and J lost 1; bases outside the gene matches: 6. The CDR3 is CASSGTGLRQETQYF. The CDR3 region has the DNA TGTGCCAGCAGTGGGACAGGATTACGCCAAGAGACCCAGTACTTC.

The V call is TRBV27, the J call TRBJ2-7, with D perhaps TRBD2 (6 bases). The CDR3 has 15 residues. Germline V gene sequence: CDR1 MNHEY, CDR2 SMNVEV (reference sequence). The ends were cut back, 5 bases at V and 2 bases at J, with 16 bases in the middle. CDR3 sequence: CASSREASGTYEQYF. The CDR3, as DNA: TGTGCCAGCAGTAGGGAGGCTTCCGGGACCTACGAGCAGTACTTC.

The chain combines TRBV5-1 with TRBJ1-1; TRBD1 aligns across 7 bases. The CDR3 length is 15 residues. The J segment lost 1 base and the V segment lost 0 bases, leaving 3 bases of the junction unmatched. Germline CDR1 is SGHRS and CDR2 is YFSETQ. This CDR3 is CASSLEGAANTEAFF. In DNA, the CDR3 is TGCGCCAGCAGCTTGGAGGGGGCGGCGAACACTGAAGCTTTCTTT.

The V call is TRBV5-5, the J call TRBJ2-7; perhaps TRBD1 as D (5 bases). This CDR3 contains 14 residues. Trimming took 0 bases from V and 5 from J, leaving 12 bases between them. From germline, CDR1 is SGHKS and CDR2 YYEKEE (reference sequence). The CDR3 reads CASSLGQGSNEQYV. The DNA for the CDR3 is TGTGCCAGCAGCTTGGGTCAGGGTTCCAACGAGCAGTACGTC.